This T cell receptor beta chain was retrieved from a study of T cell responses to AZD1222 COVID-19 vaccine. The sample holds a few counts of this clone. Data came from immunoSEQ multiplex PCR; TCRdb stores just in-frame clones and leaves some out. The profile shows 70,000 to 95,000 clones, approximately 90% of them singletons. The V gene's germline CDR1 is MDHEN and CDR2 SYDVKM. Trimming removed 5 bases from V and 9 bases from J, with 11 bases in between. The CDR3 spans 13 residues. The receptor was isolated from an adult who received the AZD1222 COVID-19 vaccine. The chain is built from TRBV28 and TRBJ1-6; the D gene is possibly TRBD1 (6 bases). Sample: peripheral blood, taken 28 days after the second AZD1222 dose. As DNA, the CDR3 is TGTGCCAGCAGTGCGGACAGCGCTTCACCCCTCCACTTT. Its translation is CASSADSASPLHF.